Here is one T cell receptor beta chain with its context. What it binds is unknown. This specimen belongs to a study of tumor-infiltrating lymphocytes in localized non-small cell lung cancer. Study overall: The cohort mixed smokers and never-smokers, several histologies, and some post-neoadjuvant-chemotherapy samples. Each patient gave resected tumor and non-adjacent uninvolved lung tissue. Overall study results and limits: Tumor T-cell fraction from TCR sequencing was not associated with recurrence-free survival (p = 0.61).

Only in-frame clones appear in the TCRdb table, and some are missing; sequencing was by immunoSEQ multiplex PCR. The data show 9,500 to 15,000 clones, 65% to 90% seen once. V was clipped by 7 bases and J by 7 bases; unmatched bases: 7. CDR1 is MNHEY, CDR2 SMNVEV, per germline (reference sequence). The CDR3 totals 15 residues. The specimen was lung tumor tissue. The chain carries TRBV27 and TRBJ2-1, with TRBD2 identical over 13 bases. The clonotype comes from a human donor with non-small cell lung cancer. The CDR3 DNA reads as TGTGCCAGCACCTTGACTAGCGGGAGGTATAATGAGCAGTTCTTC. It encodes CASTLTSGRYNEQFF.